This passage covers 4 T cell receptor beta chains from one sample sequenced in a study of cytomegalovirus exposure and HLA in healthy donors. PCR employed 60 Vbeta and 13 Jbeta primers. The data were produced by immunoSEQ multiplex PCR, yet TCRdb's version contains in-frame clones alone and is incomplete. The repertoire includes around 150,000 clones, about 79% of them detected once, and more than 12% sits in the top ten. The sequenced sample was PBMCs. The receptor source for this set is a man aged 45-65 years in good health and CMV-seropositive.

CDR3 sequence: CASSSGKIETQYF. The CDR3 coding sequence is TGTGCCAGCAGCTCAGGGAAGATAGAGACCCAGTACTTC. V and J are TRBV2 and TRBJ2-5; D might be TRBD1 (5 bases). The CDR3 contains 13 residues. The V gene lost 6 bases and the J gene lost 4 bases, with 12 bases spanning the gap. Germline V gene sequence: CDR1 SNHLY, CDR2 FYNNEI.

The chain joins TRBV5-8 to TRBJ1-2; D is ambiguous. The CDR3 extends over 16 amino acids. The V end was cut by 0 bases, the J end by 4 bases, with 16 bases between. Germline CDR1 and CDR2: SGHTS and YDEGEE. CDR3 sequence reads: CASSLDQVDVGYGYTF. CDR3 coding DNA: TGTGCCAGCAGCTTGGACCAGGTCGACGTGGGCTATGGCTACACCTTC.

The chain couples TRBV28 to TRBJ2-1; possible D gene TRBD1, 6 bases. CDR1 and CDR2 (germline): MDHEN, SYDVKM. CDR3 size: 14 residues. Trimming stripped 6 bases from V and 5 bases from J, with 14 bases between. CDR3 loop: CASSPTGYHNEQFF. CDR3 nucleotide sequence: TGTGCCAGCAGCCCGACAGGATATCACAATGAGCAGTTCTTC.

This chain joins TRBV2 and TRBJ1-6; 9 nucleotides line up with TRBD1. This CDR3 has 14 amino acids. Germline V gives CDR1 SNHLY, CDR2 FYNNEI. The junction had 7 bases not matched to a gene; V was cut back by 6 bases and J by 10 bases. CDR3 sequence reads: CASRADRGVSPLHF. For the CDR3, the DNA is TGTGCCAGCAGGGCGGACAGGGGAGTATCACCCCTCCACTTT.